This entry features one TCR beta chain sequence. Its antigen is unknown. A read error is possible here, since a much larger clone lies one base away. This entry comes from a study of T cells in Graves' hyperthyroidism and ophthalmopathy. The study's findings and limits: Most thyroid clonotypes expanded above 0.001 appeared in blood too.

The CDR3 extends over 14 amino acids. Per germline, CDR1 SGHTA and CDR2 FQGTGA. RNA transcripts served as the template for amplifying TCR beta CDR3 regions. An initial round of RT-PCR targeting the TCR CDR3 relied on the HTBI primer set. TCRdb reanalysed the multiplex PCR reads using MiXCR and keeps one entry per CDR3 protein. The sample has approximately 640,000 distinct CDR3 sequences, 15% to 20% seen once. Patients counted as stable if ophthalmopathy did not develop within 18 months. Patients aged 18 to 65 with hyperthyroidism were newly diagnosed, with duration under 2 months. This receptor was identified in a woman in her 30s with Graves' hyperthyroidism. Sequenced sample: blood. The chain couples TRBV7-3 to TRBJ2-5; D may be TRBD1 or TRBD2 (5 bases each). The CDR3 spells CASSLRAQGETQCF. Written as DNA, the CDR3 is TGTGCCAGCAGCTTAAGGGCCCAGGGAGAGACCCAGTGCTTC. Together with reference TRBV7-3 and TRBJ2-5, the CDR3 gives the full variable domain: GAGVSQTPSNKVTEKGKYVELRCDPISGHTALYWYRQSLGQGPEFLIYFQGTGAADDSGLPNDRFFAVRPEGSVSTLKIQRTERGDSAVYLCASSLRAQGETQCFGPGTRLLVL.